Shown below are 17 T cell receptor beta chains from a single sample sequenced in a study of T-cell memory formation after mild COVID-19. Each CDR3 protein gets one entry after TCRdb re-called the 5' RACE reads with MiXCR. This table holds about 240,000 distinct CDR3 sequences, roughly 9.4% found once. The sequencing sample was made of PBMCs or a T cell subset sorted from them (not recorded which). These receptors were obtained from a man between 18 and 35 years old who had mild COVID-19 (a few samples of this study predate the infection). Cell type and time point are not known.

This clonotype was detected many times. The chain has TRBV7-2 and TRBJ2-3; no clear D. Germline V lookup: CDR1 SGHTA, CDR2 FQGNSA. With 0 bases removed from V and 2 bases from J, the gap between germline ends came to 3 bases. The CDR3 is 13 amino acids. Here the CDR3 reads CASSLAPTDTQYF. CDR3 DNA: TGTGCCAGCAGCTTAGCGCCCACAGATACGCAGTATTTT.

Regarding this clonotype: Since a much larger clone is just one base distant, this may be a read error. The chain couples TRBV4-1 to TRBJ2-6; D unresolved. The germline CDR1 and CDR2 sequences are MGHRA and YSYEKL. The CDR3 has 16 residues. The DNA of the CDR3 is TGCGCCAGCAGCCGTAGGGATTTCTCTGTGGCCAACGTCCTGACTTTC. Protein: CASSRRDFSVANVLTF.

This chain connects TRBV6-5 to TRBJ2-2; D unclear. CDR1 is MNHEY and CDR2 is SVGAGI in the germline V gene. The V end lost 0 bases, the J end lost 8 bases, and 7 bases lay between the germline ends. This CDR3 has 13 residues. CDR3 nucleotides: TGTGCCAGCAGTTACTCGTCTCTGGGGGAGCTGTTTTTT. Residues: CASSYSSLGELFF.

This chain connects TRBV11-3 to TRBJ2-3; no definite D call. CDR1 SGHNT and CDR2 YENEEA come from the germline V gene. The CDR3 has 12 residues. V shed 0 bases and J shed 6 bases, with 4 bases lying between them. The CDR3 DNA follows: TGTGCCAGCAGCTTAGAGGAGGATACGCAGTATTTT. The encoded protein is CASSLEEDTQYF.

This rearrangement joins TRBV27 to TRBJ1-5, with D uncertain. Per the germline V gene, CDR1 is MNHEY and CDR2 is SMNVEV (reference sequence). V lost 6 bases to trimming and J lost 0 bases, with 12 bases between them. The CDR3 totals 15 residues. DNA of the CDR3: TGTGCCAGCAGACCCACTGACTATAGCAATCAGCCCCAGCATTTT. It specifies CASRPTDYSNQPQHF.

Ten or more counts support this clonotype. The rearrangement joins TRBV7-6 to TRBJ1-5; TRBD1 matches 10 bases. J lost 2 bases, V lost 5 bases, and 3 bases had no gene match. The CDR3 spans 15 residues. The germline V gene has CDR1 SGHVS and CDR2 FNYEAQ. The CDR3 coding sequence is TGTGCCAGCAGCCTGGGGACAGGGGGCAATCAGCCCCAGCATTTT. It codes for CASSLGTGGNQPQHF.

This clonotype was seen a few times. This sequence joins TRBV12-5 and TRBJ2-7, with 8 bases identical to TRBD1. In germline, CDR1 is LGHNT, CDR2 FRNRAP. The junction had 16 bases not matched to a gene; V was cut back by 0 bases and J by 6 bases. This CDR3 has 18 amino acids. The CDR3 loop is CASGLVIGQGTASREQYF. In nucleotides, the CDR3 is TGTGCTAGTGGTTTGGTCATCGGACAGGGTACTGCGTCGCGCGAGCAGTACTTC. The full variable domain, in which reference TRBV12-5 and TRBJ2-7 provide the parts outside the CDR3, is DARVTQTPRHKVTEMGQEVTMRCQPILGHNTVFWYRQTMMQGLELLAYFRNRAPLDDSGMPKDRFSAEMPDATLATLKIQPSEPRDSAVYFCASGLVIGQGTASREQYFGPGTRLTVT.

The table lists this clonotype with a few counts. The rearrangement joins TRBV29-1 to TRBJ2-1; tentatively, D is TRBD1 or TRBD2 (5 bases each). The germline gives CDR1 SQVTM, CDR2 ANQGSEA. V lost 5 bases and J lost 9, with 11 bases in between. The CDR3 is 11 amino acids. The CDR3: CSVRGGAEQFF. Here the CDR3 DNA reads TGCAGCGTTCGGGGCGGTGCTGAGCAGTTCTTC.

This clonotype was observed at least ten times. The CDR3 DNA follows: TGTGCCAGCAGCTTGGGGGCGTCTAATGAAAAACTGTTTTTT. This gives the protein CASSLGASNEKLFF. This chain connects TRBV7-2 to TRBJ1-4; D is perhaps TRBD1 (6 bases). This CDR3 spans 14 amino acids. Germline values: CDR1 SGHTA, CDR2 FQGNSA. V lost 3 bases and J 3 bases, leaving 8 bases between the germline ends.

This clonotype was detected only a few times. V gene TRBV5-1 combines with J gene TRBJ1-1, with TRBD1 as a possible D gene (6 bases). There are 14 residues in the CDR3. Looked up from germline, CDR1 is SGHRS and CDR2 is YFSETQ. Trimming pared 4 bases from V and 2 bases from J, leaving 12 bases between. The CDR3 DNA reads as TGCGCCAGCAGCCCGGACAGACCTAACACTGAAGCTTTCTTT. Its translation is CASSPDRPNTEAFF.

This clonotype appeared many times. The chain recombines TRBV5-1 with TRBJ2-1; 13 bases line up with TRBD2. The V segment lost 3 bases and the J segment 4 bases; nucleotides outside the gene matches: 10. The germline V gene has CDR1 SGHRS and CDR2 YFSETQ. The CDR3 is 18 amino acids. Here the CDR3 reads CASSSGPGTSGIYNEQFF. The CDR3 DNA reads as TGCGCCAGCAGCTCCGGTCCCGGGACTAGCGGGATATACAATGAGCAGTTCTTC.

Only a few counts were recorded for this clonotype. V and J are TRBV20-1 and TRBJ2-1, with 11 bases matching TRBD1. Germline V CDR1 and CDR2: DFQATT, SNEGSKA (reference sequence). The junction had 2 bases not matched to a gene; V was cut back by 1 base and J by 6 bases. The CDR3 is made up of 14 amino acids. The CDR3 DNA sequence: TGCAGTGCTAGAGTGGGGACAGGGGGCAATGAGCAGTTCTTC. Encoded protein: CSARVGTGGNEQFF.

The chain uses TRBV20-1 and TRBJ2-5; 7 nucleotides line up with TRBD2. Unmatched junction bases numbered 12, after V lost 3 bases and J lost 5 bases. The length of the CDR3 is 15 residues. CDR1 and CDR2 from the germline V gene are DFQATT and SNEGSKA (reference sequence). CDR3 protein: CSASSGGEYEETQYF. In nucleotides, the CDR3 is TGCAGTGCTAGCAGTGGGGGGGAGTATGAGGAGACCCAGTACTTC.

This clonotype was recorded a few times. This chain uses TRBV5-1 with TRBJ1-1, with a weak D call TRBD1 (5 bases). CDR1 is SGHRS and CDR2 is YFSETQ in the germline V gene. The CDR3 loop spans 16 amino acids. Trimming removed 4 bases from V and 1 base from J, with 17 bases in between. CDR3 residues: CASSGGTGLGNTEAFF. The DNA of the CDR3 is TGCGCCAGCAGCGGCGGGACGGGGCTGGGGAACACTGAAGCTTTCTTT.

Many counts were recorded for this clonotype. Its ends do not fully match the called genes, so a read error is possible. The chain is built from TRBV12-3 or TRBV12-4 and TRBJ2-1, with no clear D. This CDR3 is 14 amino acids long. The CDR3 bases are TGTGCCAGCAGTTTTCCGGGCTCCCACAATGAGCAGTTCTTC. This translates into CASSFPGSHNEQFF.

The chain couples TRBV20-1 to TRBJ2-1, with 10 bases aligning to TRBD2. Germline trimming cut 2 bases from V and 15 bases from J; bases unmatched to any gene: 10. Germline-derived CDR1 and CDR2 are DFQATT and SNEGSKA (reference sequence). The CDR3 has 13 residues. The CDR3 DNA follows: TGCAGTGCTAGAATCCTAGCGGGGGCCGAGGGGTTCTTC. Protein: CSARILAGAEGFF.

This clonotype has at least ten counts. The CDR3 DNA follows: TGCGCCAGCAGCTTGGCCCGCCCCAATGAGCAGTTCTTC. As protein: CASSLARPNEQFF. V is TRBV5-1 and J is TRBJ2-1; no clear D gene. Trimming took 0 bases from V and 6 from J, leaving 7 bases between them. Germline CDR1 is SGHRS and CDR2 is YFSETQ. The CDR3 is 13 residues long.